The 21 T cell receptor beta chains below were found in one sample sequenced in a study of OX40 agonist ivuxolimab in advanced cancers. Here immunoSEQ multiplex PCR was the method, and the copy in TCRdb shows in-frame clones only, minus some. Among around 100,000 clones listed, around 89% were seen once. The material was CD4+ or CD8+ T cells sorted from blood, obtained in a trial of the OX40 agonist ivuxolimab. The receptors were sampled from an adult with an advanced solid tumor such as melanoma, head and neck, liver or kidney cancer.

The chain recombines TRBV7-9 with TRBJ2-1; 8 bases are a match to TRBD1. Germline V gene data show CDR1 as SEHNR and CDR2 as FQNEAQ (reference sequence). V shed 5 bases and J 9 bases; nucleotides not matched to a gene: 9. The CDR3 consists of 14 residues. The chain's CDR3 is CASSPTGGRGEQFF. As DNA, the CDR3 is TGTGCCAGCAGCCCCACAGGGGGTCGAGGTGAGCAGTTCTTC. Full variable domain (outside the CDR3, taken from reference TRBV7-9 and TRBJ2-1): DTGVSQNPRHKITKRGQNVTFRCDPISEHNRLYWYRQTLGQGPEFLTYFQNEAQLEKSRLLSDRFSAERPKGSFSTLEIQRTEQGDSAMYLCASSPTGGRGEQFFGPGTRLTVL.

The chain recombines TRBV5-1 with TRBJ2-1; 7 bases agree with TRBD2. CDR3 length equals 13 residues. CDR1 is SGHRS, CDR2 YFSETQ, per germline. V dropped 5 bases and J dropped 6; count of bases not matched to a gene: 5. CDR3 loop: CASRGGVVNEQFF. The CDR3 nucleotides are TGCGCCAGCAGGGGAGGGGTGGTCAATGAGCAGTTCTTC.

The chain is built from TRBV30 and TRBJ1-1, with D possibly being TRBD1 (6 bases). This CDR3 is built from 12 residues. Trimming took off 4 bases at V and 7 bases at J, with 13 bases between the two ends. Per germline, CDR1 GTSNPN and CDR2 SVGIG (reference sequence). The CDR3 sequence is CAWTKGGGEAFF. The DNA of the CDR3 is TGTGCCTGGACGAAGGGGGGGGGTGAAGCTTTCTTT.

The chain recombines TRBV5-1 with TRBJ1-2; no reliable D call. This CDR3 comprises 14 residues. The V gene's germline CDR1 is SGHRS and CDR2 YFSETQ. Trimming pared 0 bases from V and 6 bases from J, leaving 12 bases between. DNA for the CDR3: TGCGCCAGCAGCTTGGAGGTCTATTCTAATGGCTACACCTTC. Its translation is CASSLEVYSNGYTF.

The gene calls are TRBV20-1 and TRBJ1-4, with 7 nucleotides matching TRBD1. The CDR3 is 11 residues long. Germline CDR1 is DFQATT and CDR2 is SNEGSKA (reference sequence). CDR3 nucleotide sequence: TGCAGCACCGGGACAGAAGAAAAACTGTTTTTT. It translates to CSTGTEEKLFF.

This chain connects TRBV6-1 to TRBJ1-1; 7 nucleotides line up with TRBD1. With V trimmed by 6 bases and J by 0 bases, 7 bases remained unmatched. Looked up from germline, CDR1 is MNHNS and CDR2 is SASEGT. The CDR3 is made up of 15 amino acids. The CDR3 sequence: CASRDLRGVNTEAFF. DNA for the CDR3: TGTGCCAGCAGAGACCTCAGGGGGGTGAACACTGAAGCTTTCTTT.

The chain uses TRBV4-1 and TRBJ1-1, with 9 bases that match TRBD1. The trim removed 6 bases at V and 6 bases at J, leaving 8 bases unmatched. CDR3 size: 14 residues. CDR1 is MGHRA, CDR2 YSYEKL, per germline. This chain's CDR3 is CASSPPGQGAEAFF. The DNA of the CDR3 is TGCGCCAGCAGTCCCCCGGGACAGGGCGCTGAAGCTTTCTTT.

V is TRBV28 and J is TRBJ2-1; 12 bases are shared with TRBD2. The CDR3 covers 17 residues. In germline, CDR1 is MDHEN, CDR2 SYDVKM. The J segment lost 4 bases and the V segment lost 3 bases, leaving 7 bases of the junction unmatched. This CDR3 reads CASSLANGLAGYNEQFF. The CDR3 coding sequence is TGTGCCAGCAGTTTGGCCAATGGACTAGCGGGGTACAATGAGCAGTTCTTC.

The rearrangement uses TRBV7-6 and TRBJ2-2, with 7 bases that match TRBD1. CDR1 and CDR2 from the germline V gene are SGHVS and FNYEAQ. V shed 6 bases and J 2 bases; nucleotides not matched to a gene: 9. This CDR3 has 16 amino acids. The CDR3 DNA sequence: TGTGCCAGCAGTAGAACGACAGGGATCAACACCGGGGAGCTGTTTTTT. Translating gives CASSRTTGINTGELFF.

The J gene is TRBJ2-7, the V gene TRBV11-2; D unresolved. Germline V gene lookup returns CDR1 SGHAT and CDR2 FQNNGV. V was clipped by 1 base and J by 6 bases, with 7 bases between them. The CDR3 length is 12 residues. CDR3 sequence: CASSLAFGEQYF. The CDR3, as DNA: TGTGCCAGCAGCTTAGCGTTCGGCGAGCAGTACTTC.

The rearrangement uses TRBV5-1 and TRBJ1-2; D unresolved. The CDR3 covers 13 residues. V shed 0 bases and J shed 2 bases, with 5 bases lying between them. Germline V gives CDR1 SGHRS, CDR2 YFSETQ. The CDR3 bases are TGCGCCAGCAGCTTGGTAGGGAACTATGGCTACACCTTC. Its translation is CASSLVGNYGYTF.

V gene TRBV19 combines with J gene TRBJ1-5; tentatively, D is TRBD1 (5 bases). Germline assignment: CDR1 LNHDA and CDR2 SQIVND (reference sequence). CDR3 length: 16 amino acids. Trimming removed 7 bases from V and 2 bases from J, with 18 bases in between. The CDR3 here is CASISLRGRGNQPQHF. The CDR3 bases are TGTGCCAGTATTTCTTTGAGGGGTAGGGGCAATCAGCCCCAGCATTTT.

In its sample, this clone was seen once. This chain links TRBV10-3 with TRBJ1-2; a possible D gene is TRBD1 (6 bases). Germline CDR1 is ENHRY and CDR2 is SYGVKD. V lost 7 bases, J lost 8 bases, and 17 bases lay in between. The CDR3 extends over 13 amino acids. Written as DNA, the CDR3 is TGTGCCATCACCGAGCAGGGGCAGATGGGCTACACCTTC. This sequence encodes CAITEQGQMGYTF.

Comments on this clone: Other DNA sequences in the sample encode the same CDR3. The rearrangement uses TRBV30 and TRBJ2-1; D gene unclear. Per germline, CDR1 GTSNPN and CDR2 SVGIG (reference sequence). The V end lost 2 bases, the J end lost 4 bases, and 12 bases lay between the germline ends. The CDR3 consists of 14 residues. CDR3 protein: CAWSLRSGYNEQFF. The CDR3 nucleotides read TGTGCCTGGAGTTTGAGGAGTGGGTACAATGAGCAGTTCTTC.

The V and J genes are TRBV27 and TRBJ1-2; the D is unclear. CDR1 is MNHEY and CDR2 is SMNVEV in the germline V gene (reference sequence). This CDR3 comprises 13 residues. V shed 6 bases and J shed 4 bases, with 12 bases lying between them. Here the CDR3 reads CASSWVLGYGYTF. In DNA, the CDR3 is TGTGCCAGCAGCTGGGTTTTGGGCTATGGCTACACCTTC.

This chain joins TRBV6-1 and TRBJ1-4; no definite D call. The V end was cut by 5 bases, the J end by 3 bases, with 13 bases between. The CDR3 is 15 amino acids. Germline V lookup: CDR1 MNHNS, CDR2 SASEGT. CDR3 DNA: TGTGCCAGCAGTTTCCTATGGGGTGCTAATGAAAAACTGTTTTTT. Translation: CASSFLWGANEKLFF.

The J gene is TRBJ1-2, the V gene TRBV7-6, with a possible D match to TRBD1 (6 bases). The germline V gene has CDR1 SGHVS and CDR2 FNYEAQ. CDR3 size: 15 residues. Trimming left V 5 bases short and J 0 bases short, with 13 bases between. CDR3 DNA: TGTGCCAGCAGCCCCCGGACAGCGGCTAACTATGGCTACACCTTC. It codes for CASSPRTAANYGYTF.

J is TRBJ1-1 and V is TRBV28; no clear D gene. Germline loops: CDR1 MDHEN, CDR2 SYDVKM. Between the trimmed V and J ends, which lost 1 base and 2 bases, there was a span of 11 bases. This CDR3 region has 15 residues. In nucleotides, the CDR3 is TGTGCCAGCAGTTTATTCCGTGGCAGAAACACTGAAGCTTTCTTT. Its translation: CASSLFRGRNTEAFF.

The V gene is TRBV29-1, the J gene TRBJ1-2; perhaps TRBD1 as D (6 bases). This CDR3 contains 13 residues. V shed 0 bases and J shed 8 bases, with 13 bases lying between them. Germline V gene sequence: CDR1 SQVTM, CDR2 ANQGSEA. The CDR3 nucleotides are TGCAGCGTTGAAGATGGGGGGGGCTCGGGCTACACCTTC. This sequence encodes CSVEDGGGSGYTF.

The V call is TRBV14, the J call TRBJ1-3; perhaps TRBD1 as D (5 bases). V was shortened by 0 bases and J by 3 bases, with 15 bases between the two germline ends. Germline V gene lookup returns CDR1 SGHDN and CDR2 FVKESK. The CDR3 has 17 amino acids. CDR3 sequence: CASSQDRDRRVGNTIYF. Here the CDR3 DNA reads TGTGCCAGCAGCCAAGATAGAGACAGACGGGTTGGAAACACCATATATTTT.

The rearrangement links TRBV6-1 to TRBJ1-6; the D is unclear. V gave up 3 bases and J gave up 5 bases, with 14 bases separating them. CDR1 is MNHNS, CDR2 SASEGT, per germline. CDR3 length: 16 residues. For the CDR3, the DNA is TGTGCCAGCAGTGATATGGGAAGGAAGGATAATTCACCCCTCCACTTT. Its translation is CASSDMGRKDNSPLHF.